This TCR beta chain was identified in a study of blood T cell repertoires in COVID-19. The CDR3 length is 16 residues. V lost 3 bases to trimming and J lost 0 bases; unmatched junction nucleotides: 7. Germline assignment: CDR1 SGDLS and CDR2 YYNGEE. Assay: immunoSEQ multiplex PCR; the TCRdb copy retains only in-frame clones and omits some. The data show 180,000 or so clones, approximately 89% seen once. The gene calls are TRBV9 and TRBJ2-5; 8 bases map to TRBD1. The sequenced sample consisted of PBMCs or T cells enriched from blood (not recorded which). This receptor was taken from a man aged 40-55 years who had recovered from COVID-19. CDR3 protein: CASSGIDRGHQETQYF. The CDR3 DNA reads as TGTGCCAGCAGCGGTATAGACAGGGGACACCAAGAGACCCAGTACTTC.